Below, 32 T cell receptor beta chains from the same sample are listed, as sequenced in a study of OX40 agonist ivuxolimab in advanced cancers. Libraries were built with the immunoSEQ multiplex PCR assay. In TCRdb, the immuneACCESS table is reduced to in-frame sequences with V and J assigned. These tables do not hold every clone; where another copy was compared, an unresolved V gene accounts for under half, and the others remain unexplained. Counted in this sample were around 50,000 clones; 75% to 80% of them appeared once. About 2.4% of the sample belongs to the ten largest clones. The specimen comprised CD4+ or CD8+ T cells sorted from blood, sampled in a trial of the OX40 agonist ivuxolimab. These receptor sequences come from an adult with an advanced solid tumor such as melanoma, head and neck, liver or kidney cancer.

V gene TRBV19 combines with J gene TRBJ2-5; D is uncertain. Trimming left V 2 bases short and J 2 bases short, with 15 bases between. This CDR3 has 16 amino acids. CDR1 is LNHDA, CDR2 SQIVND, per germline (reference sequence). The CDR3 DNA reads TGTGCCAGTAGTATAAATAGTGGAGTGGGGCAAGAGACCCAGTACTTC. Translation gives CASSINSGVGQETQYF.

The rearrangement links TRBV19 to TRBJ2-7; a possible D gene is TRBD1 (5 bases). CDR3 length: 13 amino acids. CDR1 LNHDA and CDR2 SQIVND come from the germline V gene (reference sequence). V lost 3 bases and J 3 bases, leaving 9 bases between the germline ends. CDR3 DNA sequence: TGTGCCAGTAGTATGTCGACAGACTACGAGCAGTACTTC. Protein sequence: CASSMSTDYEQYF.

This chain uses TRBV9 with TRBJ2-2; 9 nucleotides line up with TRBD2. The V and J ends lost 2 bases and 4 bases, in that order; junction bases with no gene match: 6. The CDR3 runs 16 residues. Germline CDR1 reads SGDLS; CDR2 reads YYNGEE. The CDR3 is CASSVGLAGLTGELFF. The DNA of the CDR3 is TGTGCCAGCAGCGTGGGTCTAGCGGGACTCACCGGGGAGCTGTTTTTT.

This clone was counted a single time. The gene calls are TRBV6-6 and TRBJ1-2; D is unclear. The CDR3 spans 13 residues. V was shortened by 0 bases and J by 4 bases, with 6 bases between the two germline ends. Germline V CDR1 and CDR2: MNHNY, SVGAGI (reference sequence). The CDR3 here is CASSYSGVYGYTF. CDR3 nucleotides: TGTGCCAGCAGTTACTCTGGTGTCTATGGCTACACCTTC.

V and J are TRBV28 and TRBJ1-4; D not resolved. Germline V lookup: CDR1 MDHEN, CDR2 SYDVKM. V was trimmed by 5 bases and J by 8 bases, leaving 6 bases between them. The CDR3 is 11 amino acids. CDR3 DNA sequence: TGTGCCAGCAGTGAGCGGGAAAAACTGTTTTTT. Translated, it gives CASSEREKLFF.

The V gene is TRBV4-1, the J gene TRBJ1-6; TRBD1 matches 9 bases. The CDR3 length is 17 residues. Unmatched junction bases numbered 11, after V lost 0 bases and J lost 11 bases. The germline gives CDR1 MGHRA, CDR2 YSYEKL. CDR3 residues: CASSQDPPQGAGTPLHF. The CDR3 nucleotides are TGCGCCAGCAGCCAAGACCCCCCACAGGGGGCCGGGACACCCCTCCACTTT.

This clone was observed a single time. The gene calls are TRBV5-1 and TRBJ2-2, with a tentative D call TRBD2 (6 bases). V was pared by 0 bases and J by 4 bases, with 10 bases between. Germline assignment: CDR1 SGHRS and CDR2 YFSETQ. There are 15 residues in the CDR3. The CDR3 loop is CASSLGPGGTGELFF. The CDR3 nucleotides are TGCGCCAGCAGCTTGGGGCCCGGGGGCACCGGGGAGCTGTTTTTT.

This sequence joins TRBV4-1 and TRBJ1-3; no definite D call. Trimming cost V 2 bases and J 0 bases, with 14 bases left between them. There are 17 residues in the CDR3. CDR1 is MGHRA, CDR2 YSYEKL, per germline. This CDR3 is CASSQSFTDSSGNTIYF. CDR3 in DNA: TGCGCCAGCAGCCAATCATTCACCGACTCCTCTGGAAACACCATATATTTT.

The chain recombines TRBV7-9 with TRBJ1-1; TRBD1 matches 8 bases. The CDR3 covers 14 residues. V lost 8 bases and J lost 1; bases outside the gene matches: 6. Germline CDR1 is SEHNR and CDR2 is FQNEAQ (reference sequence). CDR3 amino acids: CASVWGQENTEAFF. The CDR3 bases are TGTGCCAGCGTCTGGGGACAGGAGAACACTGAAGCTTTCTTT.

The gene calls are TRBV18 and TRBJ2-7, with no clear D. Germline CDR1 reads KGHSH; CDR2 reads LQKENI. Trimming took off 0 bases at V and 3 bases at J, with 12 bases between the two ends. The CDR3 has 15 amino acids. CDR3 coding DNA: TGTGCCAGCTCACCACCAGGGATAGGGAACTACGAGCAGTACTTC. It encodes CASSPPGIGNYEQYF.

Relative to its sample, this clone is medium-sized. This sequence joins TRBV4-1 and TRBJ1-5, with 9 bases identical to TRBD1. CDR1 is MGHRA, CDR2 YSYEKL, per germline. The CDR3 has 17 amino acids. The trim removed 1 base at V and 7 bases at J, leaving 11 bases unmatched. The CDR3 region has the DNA TGCGCCAGCAGCCAAGGAACAGGGGGCGGTCCGGGACAGCCCCAGCATTTT. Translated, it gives CASSQGTGGGPGQPQHF.

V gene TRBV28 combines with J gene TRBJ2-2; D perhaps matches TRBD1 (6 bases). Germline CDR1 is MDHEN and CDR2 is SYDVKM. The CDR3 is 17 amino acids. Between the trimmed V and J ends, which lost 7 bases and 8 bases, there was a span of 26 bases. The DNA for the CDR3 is TGTGCCAGCAAGTCTTACGGAACTCAGGGGTTCGGGGGGGAGCTGTTTTTT. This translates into CASKSYGTQGFGGELFF.

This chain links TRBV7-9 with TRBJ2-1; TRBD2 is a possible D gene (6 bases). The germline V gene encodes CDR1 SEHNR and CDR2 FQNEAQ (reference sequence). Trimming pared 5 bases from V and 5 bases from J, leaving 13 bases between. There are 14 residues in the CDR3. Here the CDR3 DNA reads TGTGCCAGCAGCCCTAGGGACTTACACAATGAGCAGTTCTTC. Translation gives CASSPRDLHNEQFF.

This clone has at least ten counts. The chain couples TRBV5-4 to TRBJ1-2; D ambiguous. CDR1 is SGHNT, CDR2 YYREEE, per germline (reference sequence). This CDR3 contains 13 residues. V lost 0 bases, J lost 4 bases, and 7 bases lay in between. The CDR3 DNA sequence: TGTGCCAGCAGCTTGGGGGCCACCTATGGCTACACCTTC. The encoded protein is CASSLGATYGYTF.

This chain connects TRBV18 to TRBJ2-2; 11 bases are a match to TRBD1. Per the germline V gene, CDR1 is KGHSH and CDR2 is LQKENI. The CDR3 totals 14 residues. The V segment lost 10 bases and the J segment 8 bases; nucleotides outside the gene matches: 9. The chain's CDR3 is CATRGQGAFGELFF. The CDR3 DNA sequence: TGTGCCACCCGAGGACAGGGGGCATTTGGGGAGCTGTTTTTT.

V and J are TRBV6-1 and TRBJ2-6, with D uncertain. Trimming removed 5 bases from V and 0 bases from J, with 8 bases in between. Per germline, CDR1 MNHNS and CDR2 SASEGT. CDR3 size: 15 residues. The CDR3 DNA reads TGTGCCAGCAGTTCAGCGAGCTCTGGGGCCAACGTCCTGACTTTC. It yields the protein CASSSASSGANVLTF.

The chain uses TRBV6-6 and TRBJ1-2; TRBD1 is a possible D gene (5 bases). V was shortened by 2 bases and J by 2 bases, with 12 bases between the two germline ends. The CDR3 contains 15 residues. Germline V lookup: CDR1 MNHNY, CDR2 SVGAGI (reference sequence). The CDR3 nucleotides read TGTGCCAGCAGTTACGAGAGGTGGGGCAACTATGGCTACACCTTC. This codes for CASSYERWGNYGYTF.

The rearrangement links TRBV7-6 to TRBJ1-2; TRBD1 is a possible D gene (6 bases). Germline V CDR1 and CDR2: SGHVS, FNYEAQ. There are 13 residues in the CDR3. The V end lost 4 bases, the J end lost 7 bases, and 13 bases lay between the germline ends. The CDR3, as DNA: TGTGCCAGCAGCTCCTACAGGGAGAGTGGCTACACCTTC. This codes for CASSSYRESGYTF.

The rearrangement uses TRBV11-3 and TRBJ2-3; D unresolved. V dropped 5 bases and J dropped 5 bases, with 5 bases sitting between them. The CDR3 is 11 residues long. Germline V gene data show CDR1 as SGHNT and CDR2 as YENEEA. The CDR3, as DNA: TGTGCCAGCAGCGCTCAAGATACGCAGTATTTT. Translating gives CASSAQDTQYF.

CDR3 DNA sequence: TGTGCCAGCAGCTTATTAGCGGGAAACACCGGGGAGCTGTTTTTT. It encodes CASSLLAGNTGELFF. V is TRBV5-6 and J is TRBJ2-2; TRBD2 matches at 8 bases. With V trimmed by 2 bases and J by 2 bases, 2 bases remained unmatched. This CDR3 is built from 15 residues. Per germline, CDR1 SGHDT and CDR2 YYEEEE.

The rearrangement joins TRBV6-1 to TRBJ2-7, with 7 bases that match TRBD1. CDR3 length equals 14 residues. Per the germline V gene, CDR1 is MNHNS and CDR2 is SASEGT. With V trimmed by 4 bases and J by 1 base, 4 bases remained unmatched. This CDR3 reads CASSGDRVSYEQYF. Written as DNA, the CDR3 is TGTGCCAGCAGTGGTGACAGGGTATCCTACGAGCAGTACTTC.

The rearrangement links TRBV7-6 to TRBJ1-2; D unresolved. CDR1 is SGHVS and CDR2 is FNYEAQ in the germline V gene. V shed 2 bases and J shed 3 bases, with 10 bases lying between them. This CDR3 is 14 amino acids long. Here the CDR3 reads CASSLRVQDYGYTF. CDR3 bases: TGTGCCAGCAGCTTACGGGTGCAGGACTATGGCTACACCTTC.

The chain's CDR3 is CASSLGLSGRGEQFF. CDR3 DNA: TGTGCCAGCAGCTTAGGGCTTAGCGGGAGGGGCGAGCAGTTCTTC. The chain carries TRBV7-2 and TRBJ2-1, with 11 bases lining up with TRBD2. The germline V gene has CDR1 SGHTA and CDR2 FQGNSA. J was trimmed by 10 bases and V by 1 base; bases with no gene match: 6. The CDR3 spans 15 residues.

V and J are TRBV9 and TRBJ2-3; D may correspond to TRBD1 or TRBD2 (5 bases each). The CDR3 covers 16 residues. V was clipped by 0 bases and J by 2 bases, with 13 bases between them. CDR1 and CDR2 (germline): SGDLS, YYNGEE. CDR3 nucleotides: TGTGCCAGCAGCGTAGTGGGGACGATCCCCACAGATACGCAGTATTTT. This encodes CASSVVGTIPTDTQYF.

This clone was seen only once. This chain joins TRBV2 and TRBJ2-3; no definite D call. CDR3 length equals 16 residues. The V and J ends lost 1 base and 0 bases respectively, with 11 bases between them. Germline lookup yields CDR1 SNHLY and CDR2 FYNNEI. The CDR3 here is CASSEVPATSTDTQYF. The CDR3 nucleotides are TGTGCCAGCAGTGAAGTTCCGGCGACTAGCACAGATACGCAGTATTTT.

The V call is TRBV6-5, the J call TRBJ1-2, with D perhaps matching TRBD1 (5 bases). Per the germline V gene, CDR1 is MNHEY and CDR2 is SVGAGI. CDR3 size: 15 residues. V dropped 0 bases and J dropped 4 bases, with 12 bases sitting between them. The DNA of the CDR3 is TGTGCCAGCAGTTACTCGATGACTGGGGGCTATGGCTACACCTTC. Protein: CASSYSMTGGYGYTF.

CDR3 loop: CASSVVPTQGYQQPQHF. The CDR3 DNA reads as TGTGCCAGCAGCGTAGTCCCGACTCAAGGGTATCAGCAGCCCCAGCATTTT. The chain carries TRBV9 and TRBJ1-5, with unresolved D. CDR3 length: 17 amino acids. The V gene's germline CDR1 is SGDLS and CDR2 YYNGEE. Between the trimmed V and J ends, which lost 0 bases and 7 bases, there was a span of 20 bases.

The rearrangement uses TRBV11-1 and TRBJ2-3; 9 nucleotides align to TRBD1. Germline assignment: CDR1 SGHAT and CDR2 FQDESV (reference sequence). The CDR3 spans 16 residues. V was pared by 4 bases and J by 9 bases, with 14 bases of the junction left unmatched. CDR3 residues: CASSSGQGMIRGTQYF. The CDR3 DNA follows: TGTGCCAGCAGCTCAGGACAGGGGATGATTCGAGGGACGCAGTATTTT.

DNA for the CDR3: TGTGCCAGCTCACCCTATACAGATATGCTGTTTTTT. It specifies CASSPYTDMLFF. The chain carries TRBV18 and TRBJ1-4; no clear D. The V end lost 3 bases, the J end lost 14 bases, and 13 bases lay between the germline ends. Germline-derived CDR1 and CDR2 are KGHSH and LQKENI. This CDR3 is built from 12 residues. The complete variable domain, with remaining parts taken from reference TRBV18 and TRBJ1-4, reads NAGVMQNPRHLVRRRGQEARLRCSPMKGHSHVYWYRQLPEEGLKFMVYLQKENIIDESGMPKERFSAEFPKEGPSILRIQQVVRGDSAAYFCASSPYTDMLFFGSGTQLSVL.

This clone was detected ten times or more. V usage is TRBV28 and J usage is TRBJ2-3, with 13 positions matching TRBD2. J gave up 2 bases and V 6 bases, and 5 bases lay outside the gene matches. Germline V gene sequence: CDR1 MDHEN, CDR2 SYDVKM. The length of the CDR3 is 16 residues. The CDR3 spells CASRGGLAGPTDTQYF. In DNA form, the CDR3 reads TGTGCCAGCAGGGGGGGACTAGCGGGGCCCACAGATACGCAGTATTTT.

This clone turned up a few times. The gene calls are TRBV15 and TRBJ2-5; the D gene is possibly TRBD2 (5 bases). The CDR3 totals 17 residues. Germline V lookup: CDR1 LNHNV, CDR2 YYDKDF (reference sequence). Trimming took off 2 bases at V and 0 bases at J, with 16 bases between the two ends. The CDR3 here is CATSRSGSDRNQETQYF. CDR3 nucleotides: TGTGCCACCAGCAGATCGGGAAGCGACCGAAACCAAGAGACCCAGTACTTC.

CDR3 bases: TGCGCCAGCAGCCTGGGACTAGCGGGACAAGAGACCCAGTACTTC. It specifies CASSLGLAGQETQYF. The chain couples TRBV5-1 to TRBJ2-5, with TRBD2 matching over 13 bases. This CDR3 comprises 15 residues. The germline V gene encodes CDR1 SGHRS and CDR2 YFSETQ. V shed 4 bases, J shed 2 bases, and the junction held 2 bases outside the gene matches.